This is a list of T cell receptor beta chains from one sample in a study of cytomegalovirus exposure and HLA in healthy donors. TCRdb's copy holds only in-frame clones and misses some; the assay was immunoSEQ multiplex PCR. The sample shows some 85,000 clones, approximately 84% of them seen only once. The source material was PBMCs. Receptors originate from a woman between 45 and 65 years old in good health and CMV-seronegative. Each CDR3 is given with its conserved first and last residue. D genes are given only for firm matches. Clone size is shown for a subset of rows, as once, few, many or a class of expanded clone.

J,D,size,V,CDR3,DNA
TRBJ1-2,.,.,TRBV28,CASQVGGGGYTF,TGTGCCAGCCAGGTAGGGGGTGGTGGCTACACCTTC
TRBJ2-1,TRBD2,.,TRBV29-1,CSVELWGRGAYNEQFF,TGCAGCGTTGAGCTTTGGGGGCGGGGGGCCTACAATGAGCAGTTCTTC
TRBJ2-7,TRBD1,.,TRBV27,CASRPFSLGQMSSYEQYF,TGTGCCAGCAGACCCTTCAGCTTGGGACAGATGAGCTCCTACGAGCAGTACTTC
TRBJ1-6,.,.,TRBV18,CASSPQDLANNSPLHF,TGTGCCAGCTCACCGCAAGACTTGGCTAATAATTCACCCCTCCACTTT
TRBJ1-1,.,.,TRBV10-3,CAIRTGTMNTEAFF,TGTGCCATCAGAACCGGGACAATGAACACTGAAGCTTTCTTT
TRBJ2-3,.,few,TRBV6-1,CASSEDSYLLDTQYF,TGTGCCAGCAGTGAGGACAGCTACCTCCTGGATACGCAGTATTTT
TRBJ1-1,TRBD1,.,TRBV5-6,CASSLLDRGAAEAFF,TGTGCCAGCAGCCTCCTCGACAGGGGAGCAGCTGAAGCTTTCTTT
TRBJ2-1,TRBD2,.,TRBV5-1,CASSFTSGRVNEQFF,TGCGCCAGCAGCTTTACTAGCGGGAGAGTCAATGAGCAGTTCTTC
TRBJ2-1,TRBD2,.,TRBV19,CASSIGSGRKRSSYNEQFF,TGTGCCAGTAGTATCGGAAGCGGGAGGAAGCGTAGCTCCTACAATGAGCAGTTCTTC
TRBJ2-1,.,few,TRBV6-1,CASSHRELYNEQFF,TGTGCCAGCAGCCACCGGGAACTTTACAATGAGCAGTTCTTC
TRBJ1-4,TRBD1,.,TRBV4-1,CASSQVGTGPEKLFF,TGCGCCAGCAGCCAAGTCGGGACAGGTCCTGAAAAACTGTTTTTT
TRBJ2-6,TRBD1,.,TRBV4-1,CASSNRDSSGANVLTF,TGCGCCAGCAGCAATCGGGACAGCTCTGGGGCCAACGTCCTGACTTTC
TRBJ2-1,.,.,TRBV9,CASSVGQGGEQFF,TGTGCCAGCAGCGTGGGGCAGGGAGGTGAGCAGTTCTTC
TRBJ1-5,TRBD1,.,TRBV7-2,CASSFWTGGHQPQHF,TGTGCCAGCAGCTTTTGGACAGGGGGCCATCAGCCCCAGCATTTT
TRBJ1-2,.,.,TRBV6-1,CASSERLTEANYGYTF,TGTGCCAGCAGTGAAAGGTTGACAGAAGCTAACTATGGCTACACCTTC
TRBJ1-1,TRBD1,.,TRBV11-2,CASSPGQGGNTEAFF,TGTGCCAGCAGCCCGGGGCAGGGGGGAAACACTGAAGCTTTCTTT
TRBJ1-2,TRBD1,.,TRBV6-6,CASSHSWQGARGYTF,TGTGCCAGCAGCCACTCGTGGCAGGGGGCGCGAGGCTACACCTTC
TRBJ2-1,TRBD2,.,TRBV7-9,CASDLPGLPKYNEQFF,TGTGCCAGCGACCTCCCGGGACTACCGAAATACAATGAGCAGTTCTTC
TRBJ1-5,.,.,TRBV27,CASAPTHSNQPQHF,TGTGCCAGCGCCCCTACCCATAGCAATCAGCCCCAGCATTTT
TRBJ1-4,.,.,TRBV11-2,CASSLARQGGEKLFF,TGTGCCAGCAGCTTAGCGAGGCAGGGTGGTGAAAAACTGTTTTTT
TRBJ2-7,.,.,TRBV19,CASSTGSYEQYF,TGTGCCAGTAGTACGGGCTCCTACGAGCAGTACTTC
TRBJ2-3,TRBD2,.,TRBV2,CASSLGLAGGLGTQYF,TGTGCCAGCAGCTTGGGACTAGCGGGAGGATTAGGTACGCAGTATTTT
TRBJ2-1,.,once,TRBV28,CASSVDPGEQFF,TGTGCCAGCAGTGTTGACCCGGGTGAGCAGTTCTTC
TRBJ2-7,TRBD1,.,TRBV7-9,CASSPGQVLGEQYF,TGTGCCAGCAGCCCGGGACAGGTCCTAGGCGAGCAGTACTTC
TRBJ1-4,.,once,TRBV14,CASSQVFIGEVEKLFF,TGTGCCAGCAGCCAAGTTTTTATAGGGGAGGTTGAAAAACTGTTTTTT
TRBJ1-1,.,few,TRBV6-5,CASTEGGGTEAFF,TGTGCCAGCACGGAGGGAGGGGGCACTGAAGCTTTCTTT
TRBJ2-1,TRBD2,.,TRBV10-3,CAITGGGIPNEQFF,TGTGCCATCACTGGGGGGGGGATCCCCAATGAGCAGTTCTTC
TRBJ2-1,.,.,TRBV27,CASSFRDTSSYNEQFF,TGTGCCAGCAGTTTCAGGGACACTAGCTCCTACAATGAGCAGTTCTTC
TRBJ2-7,TRBD2,.,TRBV11-2,CASSFFISGRAYEQYF,TGTGCCAGCAGCTTCTTTATTAGCGGGAGGGCTTACGAGCAGTACTTC
TRBJ1-1,TRBD1,.,TRBV6-1,CASPGGGTEAFF,TGTGCCAGTCCAGGGGGAGGCACTGAAGCTTTCTTT
TRBJ1-1,TRBD1,.,TRBV28,CASSSPGQLNTEAFF,TGTGCCAGCAGTTCCCCGGGACAGTTGAACACTGAAGCTTTCTTT
TRBJ2-6,TRBD1,.,TRBV4-2,CASSQEPGQANSGANVLTF,TGTGCCAGCAGCCAAGAACCGGGACAGGCGAACTCTGGGGCCAACGTCCTGACTTTC
TRBJ2-3,TRBD2,.,TRBV2,CASSGERGVTDTQYF,TGTGCCAGCAGTGGGGAACGGGGGGTGACAGATACGCAGTATTTT